This T cell receptor (beta chain) came from a study of response to subunit inactivated influenza vaccine. Study conclusions and caveats: Authors suggested few new T cells are recruited by each seasonal influenza vaccination.

Using its own MiXCR run on the RT-PCR reads, TCRdb lists one record per CDR3 protein. The sample records approximately 530,000 distinct CDR3 sequences, less than 8% being singletons. Germline assignment: CDR1 DFQATT and CDR2 SNEGSKA (reference sequence). Trimming removed 6 bases at V and 0 bases at J, with 12 bases between. There are 13 residues in the CDR3. In regard to this clonotype: Its antigen is not identified.

The chain is built from TRBV20-1 and TRBJ2-7; D uncertain. This sequence originates from a man aged 50 to 69 who received an inactivated influenza vaccine. Material: PBMCs from blood, obtained 23 months after vaccination. The CDR3 DNA sequence: TGCAGTGCCCCTAGTCAGCCCTCCTACGAGCAGTACTTC. It specifies CSAPSQPSYEQYF.